Listed below are T cell receptor beta chains from one sample, sequenced in a study of T cell responses to AZD1222 COVID-19 vaccine. The data were produced by immunoSEQ multiplex PCR, yet TCRdb's version contains in-frame clones alone and is incomplete. The sample shows about 120,000 clones, around 92% of them seen only once. Sample: peripheral blood, taken on day 0 of AZD1222 vaccination. These receptors originate from an adult in good health. CDR3s include the opening cysteine and the closing phenylalanine or tryptophan.

>TRBV2|TRBJ2-3
CASGLQGAGAADTQYF
>TRBV6-5|TRBJ2-7
CASSYAPSHEQYF
>TRBV28|TRBJ2-5
CASQYRGQETQYF
>TRBV7-2|TRBJ1-3
CASSLPPPGHGFSGNTIYF
>TRBV28|TRBJ2-5
CASSSSVKTQYF
>TRBV4-1|TRBJ1-2
CASSQEGGSIYGYTF
>TRBV4-1|TRBJ1-1
CASSQDRSTEAFF
>TRBV14|TRBJ1-4
CASSLRGGGNEKLFF
>TRBV27|TRBJ1-1
CASSSSGGRNTEAFF
>TRBV3-1/TRBV3-2|TRBJ2-2
CASSQIGSGVPGGELFF